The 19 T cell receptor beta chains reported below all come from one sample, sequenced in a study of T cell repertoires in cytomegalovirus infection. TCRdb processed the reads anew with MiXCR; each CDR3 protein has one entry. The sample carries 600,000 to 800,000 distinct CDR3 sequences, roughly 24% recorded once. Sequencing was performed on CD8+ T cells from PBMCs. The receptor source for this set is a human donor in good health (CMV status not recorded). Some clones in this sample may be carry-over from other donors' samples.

The CDR3 nucleotides are TGTGCCAGCAGCCCCAGCCCTACGAGCAATCAGCCCCAGCATTTT. It codes for CASSPSPTSNQPQHF. V is TRBV6-8 and J is TRBJ1-5, with D unclear. Germline CDR1 MNHGY, CDR2 SAAAGT. The CDR3 extends over 15 amino acids. The V gene lost 6 bases and the J gene lost 1 base, with 13 bases spanning the gap.

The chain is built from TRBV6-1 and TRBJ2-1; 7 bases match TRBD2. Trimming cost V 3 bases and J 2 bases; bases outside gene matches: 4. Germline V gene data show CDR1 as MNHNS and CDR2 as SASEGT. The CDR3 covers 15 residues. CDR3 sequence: CASSEWTRTYNEQFF. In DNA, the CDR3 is TGTGCCAGCAGTGAGTGGACTAGGACCTACAATGAGCAGTTCTTC.

CDR3 DNA: TGCGCCAGCAGCTCGTATCCGAACACCGGGGAGCTGTTTTTT. Amino acids: CASSSYPNTGELFF. The rearrangement uses TRBV5-1 and TRBJ2-2, with D unclear. Trimming stripped 3 bases from V and 0 bases from J, with 6 bases between. Germline lookup yields CDR1 SGHRS and CDR2 YFSETQ. CDR3 length: 14 amino acids.

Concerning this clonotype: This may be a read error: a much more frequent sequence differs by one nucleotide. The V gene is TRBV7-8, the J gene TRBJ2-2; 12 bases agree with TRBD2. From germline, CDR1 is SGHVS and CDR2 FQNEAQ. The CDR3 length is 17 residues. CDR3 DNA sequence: TGTGCCAGGAGCTGGGCTAGCGGGGGGGAAAACACCGGGGAGCTGTTTTTT. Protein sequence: CARSWASGGENTGELFF.

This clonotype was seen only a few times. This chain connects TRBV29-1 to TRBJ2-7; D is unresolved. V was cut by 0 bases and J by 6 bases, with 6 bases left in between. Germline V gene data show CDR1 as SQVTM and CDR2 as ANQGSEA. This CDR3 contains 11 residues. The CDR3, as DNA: TGCAGCGTTGAAGACAACATCGAGCAGTACTTC. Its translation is CSVEDNIEQYF.

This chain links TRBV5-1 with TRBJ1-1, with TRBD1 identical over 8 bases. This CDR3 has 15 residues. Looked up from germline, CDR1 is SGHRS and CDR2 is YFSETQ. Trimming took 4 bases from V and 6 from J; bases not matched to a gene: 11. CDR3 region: CASSPWTGSVAEAFF. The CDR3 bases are TGCGCCAGCAGCCCTTGGACAGGGAGCGTGGCTGAAGCTTTCTTT.

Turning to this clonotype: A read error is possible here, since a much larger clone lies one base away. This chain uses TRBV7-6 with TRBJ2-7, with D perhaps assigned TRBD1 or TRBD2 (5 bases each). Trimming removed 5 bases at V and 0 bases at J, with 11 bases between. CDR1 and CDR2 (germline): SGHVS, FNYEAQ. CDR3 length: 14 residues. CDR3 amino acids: CASSIGTDSYEQYF. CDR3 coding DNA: TGTGCCAGCAGCATTGGGACGGACTCCTACGAGCAGTACTTC.

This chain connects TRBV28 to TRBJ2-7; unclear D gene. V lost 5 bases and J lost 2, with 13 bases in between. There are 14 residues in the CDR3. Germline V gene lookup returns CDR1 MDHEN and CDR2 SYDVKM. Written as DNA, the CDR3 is TGTGCCAGCAGTACACTGGACGGAGCCTACGAGCAGTACGTC. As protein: CASSTLDGAYEQYV.

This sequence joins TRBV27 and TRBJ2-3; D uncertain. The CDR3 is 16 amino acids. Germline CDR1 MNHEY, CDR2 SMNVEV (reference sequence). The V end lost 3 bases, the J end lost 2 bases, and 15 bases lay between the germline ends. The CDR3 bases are TGTGCCAGCAGTTTGAGGTGGGGAAGATACACAGATACGCAGTATTTT. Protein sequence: CASSLRWGRYTDTQYF.

CDR3 protein: CASSLVGRRRPTRKGDTQYF. CDR3 in DNA: TGTGCCAGCAGCTTAGTAGGTCGTAGGAGGCCGACCAGAAAAGGGGATACGCAGTATTTT. The J gene is TRBJ2-3, the V gene TRBV7-6, with D maybe TRBD2 (5 bases). The CDR3 is 20 residues long. In germline, CDR1 is SGHVS, CDR2 FNYEAQ. The ends were cut back, 1 base at V and 6 bases at J, with 29 bases in the middle.

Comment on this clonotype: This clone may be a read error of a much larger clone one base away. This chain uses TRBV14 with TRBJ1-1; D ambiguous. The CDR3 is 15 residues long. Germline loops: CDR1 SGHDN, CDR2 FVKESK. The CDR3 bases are TGTGCCAGCAACCAAGAGTCCCGACCTAGGGCTGAAGCTTTCTTT. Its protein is CASNQESRPRAEAFF.

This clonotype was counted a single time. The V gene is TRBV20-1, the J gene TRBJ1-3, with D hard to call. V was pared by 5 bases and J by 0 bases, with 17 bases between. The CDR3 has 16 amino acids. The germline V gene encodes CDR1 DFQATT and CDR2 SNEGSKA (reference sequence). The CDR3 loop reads CSADIEGESSGNTIYF. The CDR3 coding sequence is TGCAGTGCTGACATTGAGGGCGAGAGCTCTGGAAACACCATATATTTT.

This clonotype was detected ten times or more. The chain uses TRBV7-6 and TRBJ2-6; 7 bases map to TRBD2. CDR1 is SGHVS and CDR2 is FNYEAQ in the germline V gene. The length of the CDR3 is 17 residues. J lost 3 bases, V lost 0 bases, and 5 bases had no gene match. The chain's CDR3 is CASSLARRGFGANVLTF. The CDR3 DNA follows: TGTGCCAGCAGCTTAGCAAGGCGGGGGTTTGGGGCCAACGTCCTGACTTTC.

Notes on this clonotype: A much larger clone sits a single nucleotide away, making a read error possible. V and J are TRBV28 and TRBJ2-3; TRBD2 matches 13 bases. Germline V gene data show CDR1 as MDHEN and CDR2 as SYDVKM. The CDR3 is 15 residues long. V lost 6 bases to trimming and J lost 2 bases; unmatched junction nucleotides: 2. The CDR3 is CASRTSGRYTDTQYF. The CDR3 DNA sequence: TGTGCCAGCAGGACTAGCGGGAGGTACACAGATACGCAGTATTTT.

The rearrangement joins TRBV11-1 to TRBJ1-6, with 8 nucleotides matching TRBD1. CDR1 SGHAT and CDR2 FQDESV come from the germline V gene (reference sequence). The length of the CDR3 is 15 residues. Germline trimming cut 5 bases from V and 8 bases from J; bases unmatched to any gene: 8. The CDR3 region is CASSPGQGGDSPLHF. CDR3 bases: TGTGCCAGCAGCCCCGGACAGGGAGGTGATTCACCCCTCCACTTT.

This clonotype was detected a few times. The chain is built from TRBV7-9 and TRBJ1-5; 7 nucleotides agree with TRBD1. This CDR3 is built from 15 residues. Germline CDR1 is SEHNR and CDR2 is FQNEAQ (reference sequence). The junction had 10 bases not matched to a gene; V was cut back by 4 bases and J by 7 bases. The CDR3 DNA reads TGTGCCAGCAGCTCTGAGACAGGGCTTCGGCAGCCCCAGCATTTT. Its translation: CASSSETGLRQPQHF.

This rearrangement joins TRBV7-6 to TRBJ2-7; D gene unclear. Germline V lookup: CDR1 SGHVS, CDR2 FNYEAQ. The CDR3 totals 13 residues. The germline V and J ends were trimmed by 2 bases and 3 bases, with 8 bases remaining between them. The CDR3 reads CASSLREDYEQYF. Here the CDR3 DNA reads TGTGCCAGCAGCTTACGAGAGGACTACGAGCAGTACTTC.

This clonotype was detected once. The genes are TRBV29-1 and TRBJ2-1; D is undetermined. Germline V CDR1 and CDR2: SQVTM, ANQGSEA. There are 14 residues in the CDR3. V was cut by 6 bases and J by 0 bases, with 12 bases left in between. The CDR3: CSVGNVGSYNEQFF. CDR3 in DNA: TGCAGCGTCGGTAACGTGGGCTCCTACAATGAGCAGTTCTTC.

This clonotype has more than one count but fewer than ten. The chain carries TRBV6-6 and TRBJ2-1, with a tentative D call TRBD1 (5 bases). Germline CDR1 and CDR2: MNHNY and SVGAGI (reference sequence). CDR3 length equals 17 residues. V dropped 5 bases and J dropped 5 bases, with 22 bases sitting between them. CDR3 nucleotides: TGTGCCAGCAGTGGTCCAAGTGGACAACCGTCCCACAATGAGCAGTTCTTC. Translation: CASSGPSGQPSHNEQFF.